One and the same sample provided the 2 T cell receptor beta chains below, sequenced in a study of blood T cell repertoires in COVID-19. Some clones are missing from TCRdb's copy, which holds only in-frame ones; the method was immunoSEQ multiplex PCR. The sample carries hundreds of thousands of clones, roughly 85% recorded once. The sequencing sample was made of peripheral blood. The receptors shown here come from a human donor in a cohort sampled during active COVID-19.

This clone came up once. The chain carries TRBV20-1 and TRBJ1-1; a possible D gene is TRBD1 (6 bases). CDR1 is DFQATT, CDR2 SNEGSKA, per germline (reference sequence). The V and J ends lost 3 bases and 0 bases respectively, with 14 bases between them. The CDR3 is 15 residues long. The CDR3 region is CSASPIDRLNTEAFF. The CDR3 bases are TGCAGTGCTAGTCCTATCGACAGGTTGAACACTGAAGCTTTCTTT.

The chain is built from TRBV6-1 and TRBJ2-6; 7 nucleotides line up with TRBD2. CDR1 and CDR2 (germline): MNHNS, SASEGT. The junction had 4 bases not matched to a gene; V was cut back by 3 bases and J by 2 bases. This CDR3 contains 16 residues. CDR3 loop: CASSERGRAGANVLTF. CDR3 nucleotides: TGTGCCAGCAGTGAGCGGGGGAGGGCTGGGGCCAACGTCCTGACTTTC.